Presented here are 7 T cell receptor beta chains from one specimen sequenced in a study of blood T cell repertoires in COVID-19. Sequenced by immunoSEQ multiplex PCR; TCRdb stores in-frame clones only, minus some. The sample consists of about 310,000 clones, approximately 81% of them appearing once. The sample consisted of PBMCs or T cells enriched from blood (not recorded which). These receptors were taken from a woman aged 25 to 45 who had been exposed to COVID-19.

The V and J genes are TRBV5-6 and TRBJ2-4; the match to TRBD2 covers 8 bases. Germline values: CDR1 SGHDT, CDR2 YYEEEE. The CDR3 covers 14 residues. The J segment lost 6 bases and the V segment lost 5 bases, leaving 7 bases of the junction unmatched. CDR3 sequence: CASSAGGQGNIQYF. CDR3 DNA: TGTGCCAGCAGTGCGGGAGGCCAAGGAAACATTCAGTACTTC.

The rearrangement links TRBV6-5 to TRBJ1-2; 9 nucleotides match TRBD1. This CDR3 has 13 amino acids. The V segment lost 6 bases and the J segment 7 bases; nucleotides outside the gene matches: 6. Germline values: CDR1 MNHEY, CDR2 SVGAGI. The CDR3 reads CASRVTGGLGYTF. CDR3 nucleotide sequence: TGTGCCAGCAGGGTGACAGGGGGTCTTGGCTACACCTTC.

The CDR3 coding sequence is TGTGCCAGCCTTAGGACAGGGTATGGCTACACCTTC. It yields the protein CASLRTGYGYTF. This chain links TRBV6-5 with TRBJ1-2; 8 bases align to TRBD1. The CDR3 runs 12 residues. The junction had 4 bases not matched to a gene; V was cut back by 8 bases and J by 5 bases. Germline lookup yields CDR1 MNHEY and CDR2 SVGAGI.

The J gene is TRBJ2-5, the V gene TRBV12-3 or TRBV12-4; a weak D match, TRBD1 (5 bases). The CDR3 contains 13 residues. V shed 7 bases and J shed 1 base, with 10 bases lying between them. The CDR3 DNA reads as TGTGCCAGCACCGAGACAGTCCAAGAGACCCAGTACTTC. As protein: CASTETVQETQYF.

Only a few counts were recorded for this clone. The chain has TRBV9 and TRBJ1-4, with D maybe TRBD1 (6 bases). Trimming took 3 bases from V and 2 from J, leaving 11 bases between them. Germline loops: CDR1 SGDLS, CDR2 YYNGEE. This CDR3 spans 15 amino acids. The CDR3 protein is CASSATGWTNEKLFF. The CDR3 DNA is TGTGCCAGCAGCGCCACAGGGTGGACTAATGAAAAACTGTTTTTT. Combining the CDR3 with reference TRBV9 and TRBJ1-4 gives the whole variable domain DSGVTQTPKHLITATGQRVTLRCSPRSGDLSVYWYQQSLDQGLQFLIQYYNGEERAKGNILERFSAQQFPDLHSELNLSSLELGDSALYFCASSATGWTNEKLFFGSGTQLSVL.

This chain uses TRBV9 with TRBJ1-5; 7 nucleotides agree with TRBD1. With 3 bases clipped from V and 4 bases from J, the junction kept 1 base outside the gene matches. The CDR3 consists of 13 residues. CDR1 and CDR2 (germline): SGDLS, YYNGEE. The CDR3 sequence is CASSDRGNQPQHF. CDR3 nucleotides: TGTGCCAGCAGCGACAGGGGAAATCAGCCCCAGCATTTT. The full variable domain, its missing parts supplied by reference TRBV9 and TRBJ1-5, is DSGVTQTPKHLITATGQRVTLRCSPRSGDLSVYWYQQSLDQGLQFLIQYYNGEERAKGNILERFSAQQFPDLHSELNLSSLELGDSALYFCASSDRGNQPQHFGDGTRLSIL.

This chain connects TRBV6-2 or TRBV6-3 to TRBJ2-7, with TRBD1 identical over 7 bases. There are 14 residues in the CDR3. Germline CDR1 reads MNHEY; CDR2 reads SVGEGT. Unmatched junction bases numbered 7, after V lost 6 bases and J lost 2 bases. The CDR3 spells CASSRGTVPYEQYF. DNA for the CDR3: TGTGCCAGCAGCCGTGGGACAGTCCCCTACGAGCAGTACTTC.